What follows are 20 T cell receptor beta chains derived from one specimen sequenced in a study of blood T cell repertoires in COVID-19. Here immunoSEQ multiplex PCR was the method, and the copy in TCRdb shows in-frame clones only, minus some. The sample contains about 60,000 clones, over 80% of which appear only once. Sequencing used peripheral blood. The receptors come from a human donor in a cohort sampled during active COVID-19.

This clone was seen only a few times. At one boundary the junction diverges from the germline segment, which might be a read error. J is TRBJ2-7 and V is TRBV6-2 or TRBV6-3, with 7 positions matching TRBD1. The CDR3 contains 13 residues. Germline CDR1 MNHEY, CDR2 SVGEGT. The CDR3 DNA follows: TGTGCCAGCAGTAAATCTCGACAGGGAAGGACGGACTTC. It translates to CASSKSRQGRTDF.

The rearrangement links TRBV6-6 to TRBJ2-7; 10 positions match TRBD1. CDR3 length equals 15 residues. V gave up 2 bases and J gave up 4 bases; unmatched junction bases: 5. Germline CDR1 and CDR2: MNHNY and SVGAGI (reference sequence). CDR3 bases: TGTGCCAGCAGTTACGCCGGGACAGGGGTGTACGAGCAGTACTTC. Protein: CASSYAGTGVYEQYF.

This clone is a singleton in its sample. The rearrangement joins TRBV11-2 to TRBJ1-3; the D is unclear. V dropped 3 bases and J dropped 2 bases, with 2 bases sitting between them. This CDR3 is built from 12 residues. Germline loops: CDR1 SGHAT, CDR2 FQNNGV. The CDR3 DNA sequence: TGTGCCAGCAGCTTTACTGGAAACACCATATATTTT. Encoded protein: CASSFTGNTIYF.

DNA of the CDR3: TGTGCCAGCAGCCAGGGACAGGGGGTCACTGAAGCTTTCTTT. Amino acids: CASSQGQGVTEAFF. The chain is built from TRBV4-2 and TRBJ1-1; 11 bases map to TRBD1. The germline CDR1 and CDR2 sequences are LGHNA and YNFKEQ. CDR3 size: 14 residues. The ends lost 3 bases at V and 4 bases at J; junction bases unmatched: 1.

V is TRBV6-5 and J is TRBJ2-7; 11 bases are shared with TRBD1. The CDR3 spans 15 residues. With 6 bases clipped from V and 7 bases from J, the junction kept 11 bases outside the gene matches. Germline CDR1 and CDR2: MNHEY and SVGAGI. CDR3 residues: CASRPDRGRPGEQYF. CDR3 sequence (DNA): TGTGCCAGCAGACCGGACAGGGGGCGACCGGGGGAGCAGTACTTC.

The rearrangement joins TRBV6-2 or TRBV6-3 to TRBJ1-6; unclear D gene. The CDR3 length is 16 residues. Germline V gives CDR1 MNHEY, CDR2 SVGEGT. V was clipped by 5 bases and J by 2 bases, with 13 bases between them. CDR3 DNA: TGTGCCAGCAGTCCACGGAGCGCGGCCTATAATTCACCCCTCCACTTT. It codes for CASSPRSAAYNSPLHF.

The chain couples TRBV5-1 to TRBJ1-2; a possible D gene is TRBD1 (5 bases). This CDR3 contains 16 residues. V dropped 0 bases and J dropped 3 bases, with 15 bases sitting between them. The germline V gene has CDR1 SGHRS and CDR2 YFSETQ. Here the CDR3 reads CASSLDGTRGYYGYTF. The CDR3 nucleotides read TGCGCCAGCAGCTTGGACGGGACTCGGGGGTACTATGGCTACACCTTC.

In this sample, this clone turned up a few times. V gene TRBV2 combines with J gene TRBJ2-1; 9 nucleotides match TRBD2. Germline loops: CDR1 SNHLY, CDR2 FYNNEI. V trimming: 4 bases; J trimming: 8 bases; junction bases outside the gene matches: 12. This CDR3 contains 16 residues. Here the CDR3 DNA reads TGTGCCAGCAGTGCCTCGTCGGGTCGCGGGGGGGATGAGCAGTTCTTC. Translation gives CASSASSGRGGDEQFF.

The V gene is TRBV7-9, the J gene TRBJ2-1, with D possibly matching TRBD2 (6 bases). Trimming took 3 bases from V and 0 from J, leaving 18 bases between them. Germline V lookup: CDR1 SEHNR, CDR2 FQNEAQ (reference sequence). The CDR3 is 18 amino acids. CDR3 coding DNA: TGTGCCAGCAGCTTGGGGTCTAGCGATCCAATCTCCTACAATGAGCAGTTCTTC. Its translation is CASSLGSSDPISYNEQFF.

This clone was detected only a few times. The V gene is TRBV27, the J gene TRBJ2-7, with a possible D match to TRBD1 (6 bases). The CDR3 sequence is 15 residues long. Trimming stripped 2 bases from V and 4 bases from J, with 15 bases between. Germline V gene lookup returns CDR1 MNHEY and CDR2 SMNVEV (reference sequence). The CDR3: CASSLRRTETYEQYF. CDR3 sequence (DNA): TGTGCCAGCAGTTTAAGAAGGACAGAAACTTACGAGCAGTACTTC.

The rearrangement uses TRBV2 and TRBJ2-7, with 7 bases identical to TRBD1. Germline V gives CDR1 SNHLY, CDR2 FYNNEI. V lost 6 bases, J lost 3 bases, and 8 bases stayed unmatched. CDR3 length equals 14 residues. The CDR3 DNA reads as TGTGCCAGCAGATTAGCAGGGGGTGGCTACGAGCAGTACTTC. Translated, it gives CASRLAGGGYEQYF.

This chain connects TRBV9 to TRBJ2-7, with 9 bases that match TRBD2. This CDR3 has 16 amino acids. Per germline, CDR1 SGDLS and CDR2 YYNGEE. V was clipped by 1 base and J by 0 bases; unmatched bases: 5. The CDR3 DNA is TGTGCCAGCAGCGTATTAGCGGGGGCGAGCTCCTACGAGCAGTACTTC. It translates to CASSVLAGASSYEQYF.

The rearrangement links TRBV6-6 to TRBJ2-5; D perhaps matches TRBD2 (6 bases). Germline assignment: CDR1 MNHNY and CDR2 SVGAGI (reference sequence). The length of the CDR3 is 14 residues. V was pared by 3 bases and J by 5 bases, with 13 bases between. CDR3 in DNA: TGTGCCAGCAGTTATGGAGGGGCGAGGGAGACCCAGTACTTC. Translated: CASSYGGARETQYF.

The chain carries TRBV6-1 and TRBJ2-7; weak D call: TRBD2 (5 bases). Germline loops: CDR1 MNHNS, CDR2 SASEGT. Between the trimmed V and J ends, which lost 2 bases and 5 bases, there was a span of 13 bases. This CDR3 comprises 14 residues. CDR3 DNA sequence: TGTGCCAGCAGTGAAAGGAGGACCCCAGACGAGCAGTACTTC. It yields the protein CASSERRTPDEQYF.

The V and J genes are TRBV7-8 and TRBJ2-3, with 11 nucleotides matching TRBD2. V shed 5 bases and J 2 bases; nucleotides not matched to a gene: 6. The germline V gene encodes CDR1 SGHVS and CDR2 FQNEAQ. There are 16 residues in the CDR3. The DNA of the CDR3 is TGTGCCAGCAGCCGGAGACTAGCGGGGAACACAGATACGCAGTATTTT. Its translation is CASSRRLAGNTDTQYF.

The chain carries TRBV27 and TRBJ1-5; D is perhaps TRBD1 (5 bases). Between the trimmed V and J ends, which lost 5 bases and 2 bases, there was a span of 16 bases. Per the germline V gene, CDR1 is MNHEY and CDR2 is SMNVEV (reference sequence). CDR3 length: 16 residues. The DNA for the CDR3 is TGTGCCAGCAGTCCATCCCAGGGTGCGCGCAATCAGCCCCAGCATTTT. It encodes CASSPSQGARNQPQHF.

V and J are TRBV3-1 (or the pseudogene TRBV3-2) and TRBJ2-7, with D maybe TRBD1 (6 bases). Trimming cost V 0 bases and J 1 base, with 10 bases left between them. The CDR3 covers 15 residues. Looked up from germline, CDR1 is LGHDT and CDR2 is YNNKEL (reference sequence). As DNA, the CDR3 is TGTGCCAGCAGCCAAGATTGGACAGTGTCCTACGAGCAGTACTTC. Translated, it gives CASSQDWTVSYEQYF.

The chain couples TRBV6-1 to TRBJ2-4; D remains ambiguous. Trimming took off 1 base at V and 8 bases at J, with 12 bases between the two ends. CDR3 length equals 14 residues. Per germline, CDR1 MNHNS and CDR2 SASEGT. The CDR3 DNA sequence: TGTGCCAGCAGTGAAGAGGCTAGTAGTTACATTCAGTACTTC. Encoded protein: CASSEEASSYIQYF.

J is TRBJ1-2 and V is TRBV7-2; TRBD1 agrees at 9 bases. Germline V gene data show CDR1 as SGHTA and CDR2 as FQGNSA. This CDR3 contains 16 residues. V shed 1 base and J 4 bases; nucleotides not matched to a gene: 7. The CDR3 protein is CASSLVPGQGSYGYTF. CDR3 bases: TGTGCCAGCAGCTTAGTCCCGGGACAGGGATCCTATGGCTACACCTTC.

The chain recombines TRBV19 with TRBJ1-5, with a weak D call TRBD1 (5 bases). Germline loops: CDR1 LNHDA, CDR2 SQIVND (reference sequence). Trimming pared 4 bases from V and 3 bases from J, leaving 10 bases between. This CDR3 spans 14 amino acids. Written as DNA, the CDR3 is TGTGCCAGTAGTACAGGGCCGAACAATCAGCCCCAGCATTTT. Protein product: CASSTGPNNQPQHF.